This TCR beta chain stems from a study of Tregs in tolerant kidney transplant recipients. J gave up 2 bases and V 5 bases, and 8 bases lay outside the gene matches. The CDR3 is 17 amino acids. Germline lookup yields CDR1 MNHEY and CDR2 SMNVEV (reference sequence). Produced via immunoSEQ multiplex PCR; TCRdb's table is partial and in-frame only. The sample has about 88,000 clones; around nine tenths are singletons. Thawed PBMCs were FACS-sorted into unstimulated CD4+CD25+CD127- regulatory T cells, CD4+CD25- non-regulatory cells, CD4 and CD8 cells. The sequence came from a human donor in good health. The chain is built from TRBV27 and TRBJ2-3; 12 bases fit TRBD2. Sequencing input: CD8+ T cells from blood. CDR3 nucleotide sequence: TGTGCCAGCAGTCCCATCTGGACTAGCGGGGACACAGATACGCAGTATTTT. This encodes CASSPIWTSGDTDTQYF.